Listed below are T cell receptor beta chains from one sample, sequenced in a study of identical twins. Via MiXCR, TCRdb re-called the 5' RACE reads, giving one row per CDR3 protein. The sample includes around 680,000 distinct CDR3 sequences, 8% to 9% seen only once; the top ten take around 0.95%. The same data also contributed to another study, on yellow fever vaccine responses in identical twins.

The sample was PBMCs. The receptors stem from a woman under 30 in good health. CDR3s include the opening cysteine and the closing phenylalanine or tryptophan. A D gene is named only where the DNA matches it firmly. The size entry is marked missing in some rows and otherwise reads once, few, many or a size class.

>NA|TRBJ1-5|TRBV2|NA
CATRGGSNQPQHF
TGTGCCACCCGGGGGGGTAGCAATCAGCCCCAGCATTTT
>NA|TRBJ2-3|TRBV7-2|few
CASSSGTLETDTQYF
TGTGCCAGCAGCTCCGGGACCCTCGAGACGGATACGCAGTACTTT
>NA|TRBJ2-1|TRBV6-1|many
CASRSPAVSYNEQFF
TGTGCCAGCAGATCCCCGGCGGTCTCCTACAATGAGCAGTTCTTC
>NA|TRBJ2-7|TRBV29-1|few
CSVSAVGPHEQYF
TGCAGCGTTTCGGCGGTAGGACCCCACGAGCAGTACTTC
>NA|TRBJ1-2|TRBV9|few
CASKGSHGYTF
TGTGCTTCGAAGGGATCCCATGGCTACACCTTC
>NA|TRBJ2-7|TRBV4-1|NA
CASSPRTASYEQYF
TGCGCCAGCAGCCCTAGGACAGCCTCCTACGAGCAGTACTTC
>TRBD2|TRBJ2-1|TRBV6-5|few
CASSYSTYGTRNNEQFF
TGTGCCAGCAGTTACTCGACATACGGGACTAGGAACAATGAGCAGTTCTTC
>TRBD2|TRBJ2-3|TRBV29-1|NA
CSVVGGGDTQYF
TGCAGCGTGGTGGGCGGGGGGGATACGCAGTATTTT
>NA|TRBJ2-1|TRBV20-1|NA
CSARDATGLLNNEQFF
TGCAGTGCTAGAGACGCGACCGGACTACTCAACAATGAGCAGTTCTTC
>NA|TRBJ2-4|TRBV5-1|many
CASKGTGVGINIQYF
TGCGCCAGCAAGGGAACCGGTGTGGGGATAAACATTCAGTACTTC
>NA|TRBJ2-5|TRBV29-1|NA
CSVDPGTQETQYF
TGCAGCGTTGACCCCGGGACCCAAGAGACCCAGTACTTC
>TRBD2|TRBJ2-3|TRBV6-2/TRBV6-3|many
CASQPGLAGDTQYF
TGTGCCAGCCAGCCGGGACTAGCGGGAGATACGCAGTATTTT
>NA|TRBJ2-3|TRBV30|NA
CAWSGLVTDTQYF
TGTGCCTGGAGTGGCCTAGTAACTGATACGCAGTATTTT
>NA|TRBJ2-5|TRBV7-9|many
CASKSGGPQETQYF
TGTGCCAGCAAATCAGGAGGTCCTCAAGAGACCCAGTACTTC
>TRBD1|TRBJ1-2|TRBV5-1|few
CASSLDGTGLDGYTF
TGCGCCAGCAGCTTGGACGGGACAGGTCTCGATGGCTACACCTTC
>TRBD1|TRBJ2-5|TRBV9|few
CASSTGGNSLETQYF
TGTGCCAGCAGCACAGGGGGGAATAGCTTAGAGACCCAGTACTTC
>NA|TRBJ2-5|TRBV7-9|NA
CASSLPGAQETQYF
TGTGCCAGCAGCTTACCGGGGGCGCAAGAGACCCAGTACTTC
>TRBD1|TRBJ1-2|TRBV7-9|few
CASSGTGEGYGYTF
TGTGCCAGCAGCGGGACAGGGGAGGGCTATGGCTACACCTTC
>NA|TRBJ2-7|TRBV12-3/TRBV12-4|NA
CASSFDAGPLTYEQYF
TGTGCCAGCAGTTTCGACGCGGGCCCCCTAACCTACGAGCAGTACTTC
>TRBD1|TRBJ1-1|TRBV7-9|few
CASSSGTGLRAFF
TGTGCCAGCAGCTCTGGGACAGGGCTACGAGCTTTCTTT
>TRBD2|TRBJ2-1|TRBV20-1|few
CSARGSGDYNEQFF
TGCAGTGCTAGAGGTAGCGGGGATTACAATGAGCAGTTCTTC
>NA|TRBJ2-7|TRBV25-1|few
CASSAVYEQYF
TGTGCCAGCAGTGCGGTCTACGAGCAGTACTTC
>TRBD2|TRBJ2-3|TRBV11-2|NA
CASSSGPGGPDTQYF
TGTGCCAGCAGCTCCGGCCCGGGGGGGCCAGATACGCAGTATTTT
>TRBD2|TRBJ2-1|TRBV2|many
CASSERGTSDEQFF
TGTGCCAGCAGTGAACGGGGGACTAGCGATGAGCAGTTCTTC
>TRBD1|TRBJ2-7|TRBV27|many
CASSVPGQGSYEQYF
TGTGCCAGCAGCGTTCCGGGACAGGGGTCCTACGAGCAGTACTTC
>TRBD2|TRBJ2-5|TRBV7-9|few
CASSLGTSGREETQYF
TGTGCCAGCAGCCTGGGGACTAGCGGGAGGGAAGAGACCCAGTACTTC
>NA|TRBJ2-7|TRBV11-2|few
CASIKIGTVSYEQYF
TGTGCCAGCATCAAGATCGGGACGGTCTCCTACGAGCAGTACTTC
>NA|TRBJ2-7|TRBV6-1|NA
CASSTPTGDEQYF
TGTGCCAGCAGTACACCGACGGGGGACGAGCAGTACTTC
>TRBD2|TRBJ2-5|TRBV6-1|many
CASSAGGAWETQYF
TGTGCCAGCAGTGCCGGGGGGGCTTGGGAGACCCAGTACTTC
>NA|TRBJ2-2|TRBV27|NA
CASKASQANTGELFF
TGTGCCAGCAAGGCCAGCCAAGCGAACACCGGGGAGCTGTTTTTT
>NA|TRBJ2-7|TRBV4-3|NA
CASSQGRVPYEQYF
TGCGCCAGCAGCCAAGGGCGGGTCCCCTACGAGCAGTACTTC
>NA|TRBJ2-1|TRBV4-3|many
CASSQDRDANEQFF
TGCGCCAGCAGCCAAGATCGGGACGCCAATGAGCAGTTCTTC
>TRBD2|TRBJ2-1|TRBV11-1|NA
CASSLEWGGLAGLTYNEQFF
TGTGCCAGCAGCTTAGAGTGGGGGGGACTAGCGGGACTAACCTACAATGAGCAGTTCTTC